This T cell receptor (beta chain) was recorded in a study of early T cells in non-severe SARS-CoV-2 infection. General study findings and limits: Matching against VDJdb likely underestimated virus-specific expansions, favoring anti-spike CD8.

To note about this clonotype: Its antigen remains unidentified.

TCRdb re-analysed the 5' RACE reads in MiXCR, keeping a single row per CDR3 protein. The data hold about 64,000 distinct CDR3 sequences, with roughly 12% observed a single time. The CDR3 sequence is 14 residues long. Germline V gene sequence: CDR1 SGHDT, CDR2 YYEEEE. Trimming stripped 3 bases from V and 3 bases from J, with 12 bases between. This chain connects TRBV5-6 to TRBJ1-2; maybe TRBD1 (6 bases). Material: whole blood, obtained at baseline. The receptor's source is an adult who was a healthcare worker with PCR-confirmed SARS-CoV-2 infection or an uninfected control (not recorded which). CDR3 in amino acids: CASSYTGSYYGYTF. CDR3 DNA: TGTGCCAGCAGCTATACAGGGAGCTACTATGGCTACACCTTC.